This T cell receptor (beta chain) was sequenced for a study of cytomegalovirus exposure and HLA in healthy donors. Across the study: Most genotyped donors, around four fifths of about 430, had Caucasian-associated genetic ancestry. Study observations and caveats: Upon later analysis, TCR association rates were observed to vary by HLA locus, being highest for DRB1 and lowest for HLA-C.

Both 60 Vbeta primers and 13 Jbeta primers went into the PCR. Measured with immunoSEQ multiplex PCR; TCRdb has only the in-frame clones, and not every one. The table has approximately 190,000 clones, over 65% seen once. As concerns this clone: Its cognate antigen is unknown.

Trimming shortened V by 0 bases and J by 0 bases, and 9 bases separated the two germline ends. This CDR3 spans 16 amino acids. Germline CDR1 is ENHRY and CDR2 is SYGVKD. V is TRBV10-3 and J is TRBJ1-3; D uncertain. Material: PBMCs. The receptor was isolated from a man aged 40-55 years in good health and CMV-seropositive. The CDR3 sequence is CAISESGRSSGNTIYF. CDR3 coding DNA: TGTGCCATCAGTGAGTCTGGGAGGAGCTCTGGAAACACCATATATTTT.